These 3 T cell receptor beta chains share one sample of origin, sequenced in a study of Ad26.COV2.S vaccination and SARS-CoV-2 variants. Profiled with immunoSEQ multiplex PCR; TCRdb holds only in-frame clones, not every one. This table has about 350,000 clones, approximately 84% appearing once. This sample's treatment: about 20 received Ad26.COV2.S at low or high dose, single or two shots; about 5 received placebo; per-sample allocation not given. Sampling was performed 63 days after the first vaccine or placebo injection. The starting material was peripheral blood, obtained in a trial of Ad26.COV2.S vaccine versus placebo. The origin of the receptors is a person aged 18-60 years who received the Ad26.COV2.S COVID-19 vaccine or a placebo.

The V gene is TRBV24-1, the J gene TRBJ2-2, with 8 bases identical to TRBD1. Germline CDR1 and CDR2: KGHDR and SFDVKD. CDR3 length: 14 residues. With 5 bases clipped from V and 9 bases from J, the junction kept 7 bases outside the gene matches. The CDR3 spells CATSAQGAARELFF. CDR3 nucleotides: TGTGCCACCAGTGCCCAGGGGGCGGCCCGGGAGCTGTTTTTT.

This clone was picked up a small number of times. The chain recombines TRBV15 with TRBJ2-1; 7 positions match TRBD2. V shed 1 base, J shed 8 bases, and the junction held 8 bases outside the gene matches. CDR3 length: 15 amino acids. Germline V gene data show CDR1 as LNHNV and CDR2 as YYDKDF (reference sequence). This CDR3 reads CATSRVETRGDEQFF. CDR3 bases: TGTGCCACCAGCAGAGTGGAGACCCGGGGGGATGAGCAGTTCTTC.

The CDR3 DNA sequence: TGTGCCAGCAGTGACTATTCGCCAAGCTCCTACAATGAGCAGTTCTTC. This gives the protein CASSDYSPSSYNEQFF. The V and J genes are TRBV6-1 and TRBJ2-1; D is unclear. V dropped 3 bases and J dropped 0 bases, with 12 bases sitting between them. Germline-derived CDR1 and CDR2 are MNHNS and SASEGT. The CDR3 extends over 16 amino acids.